A single sample gave rise to the 2 T cell receptor beta chains below, sequenced in a study of blood T cell repertoires in COVID-19. The method was immunoSEQ multiplex PCR; TCRdb's version includes in-frame clones alone and lacks a portion of them. The sample has 200,000 to 300,000 clones, roughly four fifths seen once; the top ten hold under 2%. The specimen was peripheral blood. Receptors were obtained from a woman of 80 years or more with acute or convalescent COVID-19.

The CDR3 sequence: CASSLSRGVHRYTF. In DNA, the CDR3 is TGTGCCAGCAGTTTAAGCAGGGGGGTCCATCGCTACACCTTC. This sequence joins TRBV27 and TRBJ1-2; 7 bases line up with TRBD1. This CDR3 has 14 amino acids. CDR1 is MNHEY and CDR2 is SMNVEV in the germline V gene (reference sequence). J was trimmed by 9 bases and V by 2 bases; bases with no gene match: 9.

This clone occurred once. V is TRBV5-1 and J is TRBJ1-1, with 11 nucleotides matching TRBD1. V was clipped by 0 bases and J by 0 bases; unmatched bases: 1. This CDR3 has 16 amino acids. Germline-derived CDR1 and CDR2 are SGHRS and YFSETQ. The CDR3 is CASSLGTGGLNTEAFF. CDR3 nucleotide sequence: TGCGCCAGCAGCTTGGGGACAGGGGGCTTGAACACTGAAGCTTTCTTT.